A selection of T cell receptor beta chains follows, all from one sample in a study of graft-versus-host responses after intestinal transplantation. The table came from immunoSEQ multiplex PCR; TCRdb's copy has only in-frame clones and leaves some out. The data contain just over 20,000 clones, approximately 92% of them seen just once; the ten biggest clones take up 43%. The sample was PBMCs, taken around 37 weeks after intestinal transplant. These receptors originate from a human patient who received an intestinal transplant, so some T cells may come from the graft donor. The CDR3 runs from the conserved cysteine through the conserved F or W. Fields, in order: V gene, clone size, J gene, D gene, CDR3 protein, CDR3 DNA. D genes are given only for firm matches. Clone size is shown for a subset of rows, as once, few, many or a class of expanded clone.

TRBV12-5	once	TRBJ2-7	-	CASASPGAYYEQYF	TGTGCTAGTGCCTCTCCGGGGGCTTATTACGAGCAGTACTTC
TRBV30	-	TRBJ2-1	-	CAWSNRPGEQFF	TGTGCCTGGAGTAACAGGCCTGGTGAGCAGTTCTTC
TRBV7-9	-	TRBJ1-5	-	CASSLASGREPQHF	TGTGCCAGCAGCTTAGCGTCAGGGAGGGAGCCCCAGCATTTT
TRBV9	-	TRBJ2-7	-	CASSGGEVPYEQYF	TGTGCCAGCAGCGGAGGGGAGGTACCCTACGAGCAGTACTTC
TRBV28	once	TRBJ2-7	TRBD1	CASSNRDRYYEQYF	TGTGCCAGCAGCAACCGGGACAGGTACTACGAGCAGTACTTC
TRBV25-1	once	TRBJ2-4	-	CASSVGAQNIQYF	TGTGCCAGCAGTGTCGGGGCCCAAAACATTCAGTACTTC
TRBV30	-	TRBJ2-7	TRBD1	CAWGDSSYEQYF	TGTGCCTGGGGGGACAGTTCCTACGAGCAGTACTTC
TRBV5-1	once	TRBJ2-1	TRBD2	CASSAGLAINNEQFF	TGCGCCAGCAGCGCGGGACTAGCGATAAACAATGAGCAGTTCTTC
TRBV9	once	TRBJ2-1	TRBD2	CASSVELAGINEQFF	TGTGCCAGCAGCGTAGAACTAGCGGGAATCAATGAGCAGTTCTTC
TRBV19	-	TRBJ1-1	TRBD1	CASSLYPGTAANTEAFF	TGTGCCAGTAGTCTCTACCCGGGGACAGCTGCGAACACTGAAGCTTTCTTT
TRBV19	-	TRBJ2-1	TRBD2	CASSTGLAGQGAEQFF	TGTGCCAGTAGTACAGGACTAGCGGGACAAGGAGCTGAGCAGTTCTTC
TRBV30	-	TRBJ2-3	-	CAWSVRGRTDTQYF	TGTGCCTGGAGTGTACGGGGCCGCACAGATACGCAGTATTTT
TRBV5-1	-	TRBJ2-7	-	CASSLPGLPYEQYF	TGCGCCAGCAGCTTGCCAGGGCTTCCCTACGAGCAGTACTTC
TRBV5-4	medium-sized	TRBJ1-4	TRBD1	CASSPGQGANEKLFF	TGTGCCAGCAGCCCAGGACAGGGGGCTAATGAAAAACTGTTTTTT
TRBV9	-	TRBJ2-1	TRBD2	CASSVGLAEEQFF	TGTGCCAGCAGCGTGGGACTAGCGGAAGAGCAGTTCTTC
TRBV5-4	-	TRBJ2-7	-	CASSWGPRDYEQYF	TGTGCCAGCAGCTGGGGACCGCGGGACTACGAGCAGTACTTC
TRBV14	once	TRBJ2-1	-	CASSLDGSGYNEQFF	TGTGCCAGCAGCCTAGACGGTTCTGGATACAATGAGCAGTTCTTC
TRBV10-3	-	TRBJ2-6	-	CAIKGSSGANVLTF	TGTGCCATCAAGGGCAGCTCTGGGGCCAACGTCCTGACTTTC
TRBV5-8	-	TRBJ1-1	-	CASSGRGEDTEAFF	TGTGCCAGCAGTGGGAGGGGTGAGGACACTGAAGCTTTCTTT
TRBV9	-	TRBJ2-1	-	CASSVVAGLYNEQFF	TGTGCCAGCAGCGTAGTTGCGGGCCTATACAATGAGCAGTTCTTC
TRBV29-1	-	TRBJ2-3	-	CSVMTRPTDTQYF	TGCAGCGTAATGACTAGACCCACAGATACGCAGTATTTT
TRBV5-1	few	TRBJ2-3	-	CASSFGRAGPDTQYF	TGCGCCAGCAGCTTTGGTAGAGCGGGCCCAGATACGCAGTATTTT